This TCR beta chain was found in a study of T cells in Graves' hyperthyroidism and ophthalmopathy. Ten or more counts support this clonotype. The antigen is undetermined. TCR beta CDR3 region amplification was performed from RNA transcripts. The HTBI primer set served for first-round RT-PCR of the TCR CDR3. TCRdb re-called the multiplex PCR reads through MiXCR, storing one row per CDR3 protein. The sample holds 650,000 to 800,000 distinct CDR3 sequences, 45% seen once. General study points: Ophthalmopathy, which appeared later, was predicted by the model a median 6.5 months before onset. Most clonotypes that expanded in the thyroid above 0.001 also showed up in blood. A model of 13 V-J features distinguished ophthalmopathy from stable hyperthyroidism.

V gave up 6 bases and J gave up 4 bases; unmatched junction bases: 11. This CDR3 has 15 residues. The germline gives CDR1 WSHSY, CDR2 SAAADI. Lactation, pregnancy, other autoimmune disease or uncontrolled infection led to exclusion of patients. This TCR came from an adult man with Graves' disease, either hyperthyroidism or ophthalmopathy (not recorded which). The sample consisted of peripheral blood or thyroid tissue (not recorded which). V usage is TRBV10-2 and J usage is TRBJ1-1, with 7 bases matching TRBD1. The CDR3 DNA is TGCGCCAGCAGCAACGACAGGGCTCAAAGCACTGAAGCTTTCTTT. As protein: CASSNDRAQSTEAFF.